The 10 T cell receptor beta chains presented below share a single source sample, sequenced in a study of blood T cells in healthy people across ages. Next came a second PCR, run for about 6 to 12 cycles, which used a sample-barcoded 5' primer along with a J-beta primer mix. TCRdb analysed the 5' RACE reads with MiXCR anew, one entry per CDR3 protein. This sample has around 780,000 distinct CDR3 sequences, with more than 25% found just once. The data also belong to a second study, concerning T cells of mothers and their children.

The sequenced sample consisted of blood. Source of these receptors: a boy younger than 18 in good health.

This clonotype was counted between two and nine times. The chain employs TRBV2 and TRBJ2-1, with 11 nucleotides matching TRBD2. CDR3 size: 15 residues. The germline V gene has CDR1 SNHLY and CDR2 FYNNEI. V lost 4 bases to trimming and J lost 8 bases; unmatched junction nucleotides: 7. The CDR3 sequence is CASSAYSGGAHEQFF. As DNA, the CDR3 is TGTGCCAGCAGTGCTTATAGCGGGGGGGCACATGAGCAGTTCTTC. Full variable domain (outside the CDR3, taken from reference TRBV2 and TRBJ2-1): EPEVTQTPSHQVTQMGQEVILRCVPISNHLYFYWYRQILGQKVEFLVSFYNNEISEKSEIFDDQFSVERPDGSNFTLKIRSTKLEDSAMYFCASSAYSGGAHEQFFGPGTRLTVL.

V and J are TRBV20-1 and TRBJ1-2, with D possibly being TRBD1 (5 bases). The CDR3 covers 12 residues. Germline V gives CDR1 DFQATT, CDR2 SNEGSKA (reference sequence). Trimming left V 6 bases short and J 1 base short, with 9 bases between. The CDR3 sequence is CSAEQVNYGYTF. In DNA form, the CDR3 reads TGCAGTGCCGAACAGGTTAACTATGGCTACACCTTC.

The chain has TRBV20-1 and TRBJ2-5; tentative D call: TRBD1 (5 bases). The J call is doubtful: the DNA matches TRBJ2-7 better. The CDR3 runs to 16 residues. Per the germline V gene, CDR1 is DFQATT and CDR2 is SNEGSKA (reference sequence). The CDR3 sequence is CSARDPLGQSSYEQYF. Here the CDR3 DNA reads TGCAGTGCTAGAGATCCCCTGGGGCAGTCCTCCTACGAGCAGTACTTC.

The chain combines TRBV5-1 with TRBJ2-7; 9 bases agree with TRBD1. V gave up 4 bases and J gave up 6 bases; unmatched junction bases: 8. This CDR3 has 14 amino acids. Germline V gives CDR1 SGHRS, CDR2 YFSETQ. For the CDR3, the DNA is TGCGCCAGCAGCCAGGGGACAGGGATAAGCGAGCAGTACTTC. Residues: CASSQGTGISEQYF.

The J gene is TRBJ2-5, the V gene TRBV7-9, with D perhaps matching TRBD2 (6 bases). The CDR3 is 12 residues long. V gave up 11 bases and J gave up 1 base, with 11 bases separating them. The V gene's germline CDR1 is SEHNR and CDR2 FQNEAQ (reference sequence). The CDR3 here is CAVVAVQETQYF. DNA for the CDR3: TGTGCCGTAGTAGCGGTCCAAGAGACCCAGTACTTC.

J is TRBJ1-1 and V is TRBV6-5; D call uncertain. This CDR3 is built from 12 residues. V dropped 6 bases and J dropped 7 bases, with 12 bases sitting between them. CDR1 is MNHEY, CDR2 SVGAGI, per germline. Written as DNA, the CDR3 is TGTGCCAGCAGCATTAACAGACTTGAAGCTTTCTTT. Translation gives CASSINRLEAFF.

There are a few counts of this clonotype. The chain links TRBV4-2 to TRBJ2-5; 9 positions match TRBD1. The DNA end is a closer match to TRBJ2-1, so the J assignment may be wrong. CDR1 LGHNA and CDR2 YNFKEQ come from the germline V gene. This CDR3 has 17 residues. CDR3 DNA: TGTGCCAGCAGCCAATATACAGGGGGCCCCATCTACAATGAGCAGTTCTTC. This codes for CASSQYTGGPIYNEQFF.

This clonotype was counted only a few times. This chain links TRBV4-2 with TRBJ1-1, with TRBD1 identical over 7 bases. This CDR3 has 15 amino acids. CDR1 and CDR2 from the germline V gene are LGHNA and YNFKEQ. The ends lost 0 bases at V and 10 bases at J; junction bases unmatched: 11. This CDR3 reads CASSQETTGIWVAFF. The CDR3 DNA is TGTGCCAGCAGCCAAGAAACGACAGGGATTTGGGTAGCTTTCTTT.

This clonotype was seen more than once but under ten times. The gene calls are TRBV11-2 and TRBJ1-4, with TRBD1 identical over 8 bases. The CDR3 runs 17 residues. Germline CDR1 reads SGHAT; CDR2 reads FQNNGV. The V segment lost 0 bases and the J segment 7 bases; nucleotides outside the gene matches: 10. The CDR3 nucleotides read TGTGCCAGCAGCTTAGATTTGGGGCAGGGGGCGCGTGAAAAACTGTTTTTT. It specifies CASSLDLGQGAREKLFF.

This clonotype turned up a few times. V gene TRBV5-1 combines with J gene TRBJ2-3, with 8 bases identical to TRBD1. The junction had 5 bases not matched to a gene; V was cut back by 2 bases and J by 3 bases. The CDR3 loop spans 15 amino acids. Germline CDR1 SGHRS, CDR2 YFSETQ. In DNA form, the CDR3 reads TGCGCCAGCAGCTTTTCGGGACAGGAGACAGATACGCAGTATTTT. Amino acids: CASSFSGQETDTQYF.